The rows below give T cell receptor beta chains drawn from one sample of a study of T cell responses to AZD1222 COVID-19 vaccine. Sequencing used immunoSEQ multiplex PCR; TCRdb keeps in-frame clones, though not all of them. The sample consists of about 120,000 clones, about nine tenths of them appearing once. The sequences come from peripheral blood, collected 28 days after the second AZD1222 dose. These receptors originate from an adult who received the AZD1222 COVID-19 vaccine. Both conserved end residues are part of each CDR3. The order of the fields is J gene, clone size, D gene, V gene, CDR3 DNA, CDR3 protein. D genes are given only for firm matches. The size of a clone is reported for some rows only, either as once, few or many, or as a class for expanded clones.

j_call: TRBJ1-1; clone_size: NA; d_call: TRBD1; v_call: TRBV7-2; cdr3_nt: TGTGCCAGCAGCTTAGCTCTTCAGGGGGCGGAGGCTTTCTTT; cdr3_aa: CASSLALQGAEAFF
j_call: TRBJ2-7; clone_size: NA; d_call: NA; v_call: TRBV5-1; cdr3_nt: TGCGCCAGCAGTCCCACCCAGGGATACGAGCAGTACTTC; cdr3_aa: CASSPTQGYEQYF
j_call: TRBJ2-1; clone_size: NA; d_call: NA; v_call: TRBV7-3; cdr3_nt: TGTGCCAGCAGCTTAGTGTCAATGCGCAATGAGCAGTTCTTC; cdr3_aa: CASSLVSMRNEQFF
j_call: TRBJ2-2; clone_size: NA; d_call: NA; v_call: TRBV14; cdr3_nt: TGTGCCAGCAGCCACCTCTACCAGTCGAACACCGGGGAGCTGTTTTTT; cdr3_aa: CASSHLYQSNTGELFF
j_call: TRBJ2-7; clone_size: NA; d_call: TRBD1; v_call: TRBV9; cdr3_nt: TGTGCCAGCAGCCCCCGGACAGGCGTCCACGAGCAGTACTTC; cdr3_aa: CASSPRTGVHEQYF
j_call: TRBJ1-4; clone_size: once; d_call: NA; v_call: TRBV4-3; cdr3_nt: TGCGCCAGCAGCCCGGACGGGGCCCAAGAAAAACTGTTTTTT; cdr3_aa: CASSPDGAQEKLFF
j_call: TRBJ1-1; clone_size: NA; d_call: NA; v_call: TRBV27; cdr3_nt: TGTGCCAGCAGTTTACTAGGCAAGGGATACACTGAAGCTTTCTTT; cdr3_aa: CASSLLGKGYTEAFF
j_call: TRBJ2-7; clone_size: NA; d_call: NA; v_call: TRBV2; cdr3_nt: TGTGCCAGCAGTGAAGCCCCCTACGAGCAGTACTTC; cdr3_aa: CASSEAPYEQYF
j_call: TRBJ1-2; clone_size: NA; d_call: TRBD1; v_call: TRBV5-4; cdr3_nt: TGTGCCAGCAGCTTAAGTCCGACAGGGCGAAATGGCTACACCTTC; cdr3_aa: CASSLSPTGRNGYTF
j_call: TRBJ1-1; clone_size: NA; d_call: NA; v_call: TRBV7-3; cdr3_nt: TGTGCCAGCAGCTTAAGTTGGGCCAGTGAAGCTTTCTTT; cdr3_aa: CASSLSWASEAFF
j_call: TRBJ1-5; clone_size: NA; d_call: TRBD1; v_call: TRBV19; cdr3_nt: TGTGCCAGTACCCTGGGACAGGGGAATCAGCCCCAGCATTTT; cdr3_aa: CASTLGQGNQPQHF
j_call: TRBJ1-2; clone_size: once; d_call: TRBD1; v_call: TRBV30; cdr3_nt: TGTGCCTCCCGGGACAGGGGGCGTAATTATGGCTACACCTTC; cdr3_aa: CASRDRGRNYGYTF
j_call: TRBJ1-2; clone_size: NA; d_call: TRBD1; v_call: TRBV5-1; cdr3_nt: TGCGCCAGCAGCGGGGGACAGGGAGTTTCCGTGAGTGGCTACACCTTC; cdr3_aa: CASSGGQGVSVSGYTF
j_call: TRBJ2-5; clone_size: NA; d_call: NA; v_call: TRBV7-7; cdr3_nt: TGTGCTAGCAGCCCTTCCACCGGAGTGGAGACCCAGTACTTC; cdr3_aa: CASSPSTGVETQYF
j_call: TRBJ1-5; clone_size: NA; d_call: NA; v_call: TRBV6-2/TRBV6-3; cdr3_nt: TGTGCCAGCAGTTACTTGACTCAGCCCCAGCATTTT; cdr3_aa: CASSYLTQPQHF
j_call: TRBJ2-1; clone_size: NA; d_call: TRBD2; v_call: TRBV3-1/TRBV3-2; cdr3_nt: TGTGCCAGCAGCCAAGAGGGGAGGGGTGGAAATGAGCAGTTCTTC; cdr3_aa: CASSQEGRGGNEQFF
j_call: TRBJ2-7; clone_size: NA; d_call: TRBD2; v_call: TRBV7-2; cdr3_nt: TGTGCCAGCAGCTTAGGTGGGACTAGCGTTGCCTACGAGCAGTACTTC; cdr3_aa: CASSLGGTSVAYEQYF
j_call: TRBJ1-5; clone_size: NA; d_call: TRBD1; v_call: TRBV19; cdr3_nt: TGTGCCAGTAGTATTGGACAGGGGGCGCGCGGCAATCAGCCCCAGCATTTT; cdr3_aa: CASSIGQGARGNQPQHF
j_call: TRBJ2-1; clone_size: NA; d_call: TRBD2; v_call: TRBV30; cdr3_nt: TGTGCCTGGAGTAGGTTAGCGGGGGGGGATGAGCAGTTCTTC; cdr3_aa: CAWSRLAGGDEQFF
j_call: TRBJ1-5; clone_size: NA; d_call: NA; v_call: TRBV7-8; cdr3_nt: TGTGCCAGCAGCTCCTCAGTCGGGCAGGCTCAGCCCCAGCATTTT; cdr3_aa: CASSSSVGQAQPQHF